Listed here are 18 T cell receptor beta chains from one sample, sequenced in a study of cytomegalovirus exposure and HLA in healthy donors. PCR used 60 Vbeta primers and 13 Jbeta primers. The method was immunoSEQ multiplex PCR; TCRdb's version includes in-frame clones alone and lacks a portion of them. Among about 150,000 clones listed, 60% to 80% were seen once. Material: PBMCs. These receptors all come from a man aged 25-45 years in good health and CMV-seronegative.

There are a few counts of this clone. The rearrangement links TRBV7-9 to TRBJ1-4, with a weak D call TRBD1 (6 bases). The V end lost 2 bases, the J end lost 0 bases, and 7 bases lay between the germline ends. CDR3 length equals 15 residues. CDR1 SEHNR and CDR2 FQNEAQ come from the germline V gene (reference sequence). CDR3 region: CASSLRTATNEKLFF. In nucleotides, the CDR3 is TGTGCCAGCAGCTTAAGGACAGCAACTAATGAAAAACTGTTTTTT.

Here the CDR3 reads CSVSLFLAGGGTDTQYF. The CDR3, as DNA: TGCAGCGTTTCCTTGTTTTTGGCGGGAGGGGGCACAGATACGCAGTATTTT. This chain connects TRBV29-1 to TRBJ2-3, with TRBD2 identical over 9 bases. The CDR3 loop spans 17 amino acids. V was pared by 5 bases and J by 1 base, with 13 bases of the junction left unmatched. Germline CDR1 SQVTM, CDR2 ANQGSEA.

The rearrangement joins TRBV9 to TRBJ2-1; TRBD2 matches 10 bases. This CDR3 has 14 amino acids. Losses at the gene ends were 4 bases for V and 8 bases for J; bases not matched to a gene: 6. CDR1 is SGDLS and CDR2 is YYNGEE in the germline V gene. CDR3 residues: CASSLGTSVYEQFF. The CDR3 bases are TGTGCCAGCAGCCTGGGGACTAGCGTTTATGAGCAGTTCTTC.

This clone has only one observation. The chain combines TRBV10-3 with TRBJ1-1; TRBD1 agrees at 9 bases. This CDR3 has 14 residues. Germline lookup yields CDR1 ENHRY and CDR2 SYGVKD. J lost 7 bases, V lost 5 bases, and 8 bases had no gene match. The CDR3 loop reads CAISTGQGLVEAFF. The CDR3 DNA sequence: TGTGCCATCAGTACTGGACAGGGGCTGGTTGAAGCTTTCTTT.

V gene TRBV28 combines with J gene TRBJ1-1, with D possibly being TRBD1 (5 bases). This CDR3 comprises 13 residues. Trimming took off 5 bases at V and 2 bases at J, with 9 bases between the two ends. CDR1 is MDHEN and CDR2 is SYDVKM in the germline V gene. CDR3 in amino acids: CASSPQVNTEAFF. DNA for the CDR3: TGTGCCAGCAGTCCACAGGTCAACACTGAAGCTTTCTTT.

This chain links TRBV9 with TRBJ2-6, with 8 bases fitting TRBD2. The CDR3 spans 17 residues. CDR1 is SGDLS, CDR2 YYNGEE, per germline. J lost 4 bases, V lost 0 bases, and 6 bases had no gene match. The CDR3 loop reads CASSVATGGPGANVLTF. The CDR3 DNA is TGTGCCAGCAGCGTAGCAACGGGGGGGCCGGGGGCCAACGTCCTGACTTTC. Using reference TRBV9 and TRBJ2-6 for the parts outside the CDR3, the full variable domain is DSGVTQTPKHLITATGQRVTLRCSPRSGDLSVYWYQQSLDQGLQFLIQYYNGEERAKGNILERFSAQQFPDLHSELNLSSLELGDSALYFCASSVATGGPGANVLTFGAGSRLTVL.

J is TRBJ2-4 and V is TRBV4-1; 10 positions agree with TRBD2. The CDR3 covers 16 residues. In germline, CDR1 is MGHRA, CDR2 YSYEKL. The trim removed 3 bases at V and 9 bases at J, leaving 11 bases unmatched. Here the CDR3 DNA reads TGCGCCAGCAGCCACCCGATAAAAGAGCGGGAGGGCATTCAGTACTTC. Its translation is CASSHPIKEREGIQYF.

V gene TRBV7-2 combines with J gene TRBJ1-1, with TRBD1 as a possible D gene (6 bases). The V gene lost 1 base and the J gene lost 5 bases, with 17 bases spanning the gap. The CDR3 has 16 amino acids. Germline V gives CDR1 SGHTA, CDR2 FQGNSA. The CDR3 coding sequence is TGTGCCAGCAGCTTAGGGGCGGGGGCAGGGAGAACTGAAGCTTTCTTT. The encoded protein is CASSLGAGAGRTEAFF. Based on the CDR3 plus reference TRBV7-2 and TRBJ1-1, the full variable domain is GAGVSQSPSNKVTEKGKDVELRCDPISGHTALYWYRQSLGQGLEFLIYFQGNSAPDKSGLPSDRFSAERTGGSVSTLTIQRTQQEDSAVYLCASSLGAGAGRTEAFFGQGTRLTVV.

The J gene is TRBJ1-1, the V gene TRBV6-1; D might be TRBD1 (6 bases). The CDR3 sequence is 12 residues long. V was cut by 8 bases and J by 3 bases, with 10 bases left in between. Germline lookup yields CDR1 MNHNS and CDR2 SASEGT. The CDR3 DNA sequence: TGTGCCAGCTCCGGACAGCACACTGAAGCTTTCTTT. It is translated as CASSGQHTEAFF.

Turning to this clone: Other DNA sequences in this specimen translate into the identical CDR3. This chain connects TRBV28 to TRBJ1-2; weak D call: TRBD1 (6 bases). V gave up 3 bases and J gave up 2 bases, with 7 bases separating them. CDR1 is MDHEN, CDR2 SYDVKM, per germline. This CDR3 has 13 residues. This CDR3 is CASSLQGNYGYTF. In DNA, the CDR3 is TGTGCCAGCAGTTTGCAGGGGAACTATGGCTACACCTTC.

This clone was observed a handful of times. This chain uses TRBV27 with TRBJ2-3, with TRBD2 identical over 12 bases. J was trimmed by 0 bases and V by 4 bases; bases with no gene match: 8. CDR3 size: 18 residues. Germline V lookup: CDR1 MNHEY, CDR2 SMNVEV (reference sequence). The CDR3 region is CASSSRTSGEGSTDTQYF. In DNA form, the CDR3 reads TGTGCCAGCAGTTCCCGGACTAGCGGGGAGGGGAGCACAGATACGCAGTATTTT.

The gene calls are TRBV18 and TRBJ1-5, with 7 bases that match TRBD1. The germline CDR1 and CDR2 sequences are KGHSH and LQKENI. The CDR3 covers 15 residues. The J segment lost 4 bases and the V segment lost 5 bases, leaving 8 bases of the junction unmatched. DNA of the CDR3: TGTGCCAGCTCAGCACGGGACAGCCTAAATCAGCCCCAGCATTTT. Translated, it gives CASSARDSLNQPQHF.

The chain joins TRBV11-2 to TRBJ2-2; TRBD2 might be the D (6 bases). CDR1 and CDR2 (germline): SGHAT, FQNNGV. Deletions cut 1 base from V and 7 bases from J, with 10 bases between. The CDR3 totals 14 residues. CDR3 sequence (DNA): TGTGCCAGCAGCTTAGTACTAGCTGACGGGGAGCTGTTTTTT. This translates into CASSLVLADGELFF.

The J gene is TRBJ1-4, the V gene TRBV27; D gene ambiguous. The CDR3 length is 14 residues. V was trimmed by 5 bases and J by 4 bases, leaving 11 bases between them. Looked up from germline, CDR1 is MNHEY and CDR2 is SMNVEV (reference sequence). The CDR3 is CASSEVLRNEKLFF. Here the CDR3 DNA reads TGTGCCAGCAGTGAGGTCCTCCGTAATGAAAAACTGTTTTTT.

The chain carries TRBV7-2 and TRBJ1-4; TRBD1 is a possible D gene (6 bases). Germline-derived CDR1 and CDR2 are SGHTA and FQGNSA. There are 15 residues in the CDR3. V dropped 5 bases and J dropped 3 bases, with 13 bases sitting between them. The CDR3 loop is CASSRRGGSNEKLFF. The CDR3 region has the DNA TGTGCCAGCAGCCGCAGGGGCGGGTCTAATGAAAAACTGTTTTTT.

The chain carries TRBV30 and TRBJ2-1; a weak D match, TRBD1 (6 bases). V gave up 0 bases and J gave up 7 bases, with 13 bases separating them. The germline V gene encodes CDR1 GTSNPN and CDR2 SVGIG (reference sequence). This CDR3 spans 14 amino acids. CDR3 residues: CAWSVGRGGNEQFF. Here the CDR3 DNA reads TGTGCCTGGAGTGTCGGCCGAGGGGGAAATGAGCAGTTCTTC.

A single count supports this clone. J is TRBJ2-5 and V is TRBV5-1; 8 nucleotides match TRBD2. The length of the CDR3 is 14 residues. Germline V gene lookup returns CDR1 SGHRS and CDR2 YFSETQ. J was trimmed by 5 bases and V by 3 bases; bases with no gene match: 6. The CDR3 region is CASSSGGLWETQYF. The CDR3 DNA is TGCGCCAGCAGCTCGGGGGGGCTTTGGGAGACCCAGTACTTC.

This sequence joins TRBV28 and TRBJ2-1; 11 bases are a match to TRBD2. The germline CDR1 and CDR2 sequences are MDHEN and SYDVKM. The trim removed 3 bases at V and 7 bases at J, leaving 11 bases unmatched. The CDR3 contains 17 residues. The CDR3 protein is CASSFPHLAGGSNEQFF. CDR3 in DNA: TGTGCCAGCAGTTTCCCCCACCTAGCGGGAGGTAGTAATGAGCAGTTCTTC.